These 11 T cell receptor beta chains were sequenced from one sample in a study of blood T cells in healthy people across ages. For the second PCR, which ran for about 6 to 11 cycles, a sample-barcoded 5' primer and a J-beta primer mix were used. TCRdb reanalysed the 5' RACE reads using MiXCR and keeps one entry per CDR3 protein. The data contain about 1 million distinct CDR3 sequences, more than 40% of them singletons. The sample taken for sequencing was blood. The receptor source for this set is a woman aged 55-75 years in good health.

There are a few counts of this clonotype. CDR3 amino acids: CAISEGQGAQETQYF. In DNA, the CDR3 is TGTGCCATCAGTGAAGGACAGGGGGCTCAAGAGACCCAGTACTTC. V gene TRBV10-3 combines with J gene TRBJ2-5, with TRBD1 matching over 11 bases. The V gene's germline CDR1 is ENHRY and CDR2 SYGVKD. This CDR3 is 15 amino acids long. With 3 bases clipped from V and 2 bases from J, the junction kept 2 bases outside the gene matches.

The chain recombines TRBV2 with TRBJ2-7; D remains ambiguous. The CDR3 totals 13 residues. Trimming took 7 bases from V and 2 from J, leaving 12 bases between them. Germline V gene data show CDR1 as SNHLY and CDR2 as FYNNEI. The chain's CDR3 is CASKNSQTYEQYF. The CDR3 bases are TGTGCCAGCAAAAACAGCCAGACCTACGAGCAGTACTTC.

In this sample, this clonotype turned up many times. The gene calls are TRBV4-2 and TRBJ2-1, with unresolved D. Germline V gene lookup returns CDR1 LGHNA and CDR2 YNFKEQ. The CDR3 contains 13 residues. The V and J ends lost 0 bases and 9 bases respectively, with 9 bases between them. As DNA, the CDR3 is TGTGCCAGCAGCCAAGAGAGAGCGAGTGAGCAGTTCTTC. Its translation: CASSQERASEQFF.

The chain couples TRBV27 to TRBJ1-5, with 8 bases aligning to TRBD1. The germline V gene has CDR1 MNHEY and CDR2 SMNVEV (reference sequence). There are 16 residues in the CDR3. V shed 6 bases, J shed 2 bases, and the junction held 9 bases outside the gene matches. The CDR3 sequence is CASSETGDRRNQPQHF. In nucleotides, the CDR3 is TGTGCCAGCAGCGAAACAGGGGACAGGCGCAATCAGCCCCAGCATTTT.

As DNA, the CDR3 is TGTGCCAGCAGCAAAGGGGCCACGTCGGGGCTCGAGCAGTACTTC. Translated: CASSKGATSGLEQYF. V usage is TRBV21-1 and J usage is TRBJ2-7; the table assigns TRBD1, which was not confirmed against the DNA. TRBV21-1 is described as a pseudogene. CDR3 size: 15 residues.

The gene calls are TRBV12-3 or TRBV12-4 and TRBJ2-3; D gene ambiguous. The V end was cut by 1 base, the J end by 0 bases, with 11 bases between. The CDR3 has 16 amino acids. For the CDR3, the DNA is TGTGCCAGCAGTTTAGAGGGCAGTTTTAGCACAGATACGCAGTATTTT. Translating gives CASSLEGSFSTDTQYF.

V usage is TRBV20-1 and J usage is TRBJ2-5; 11 bases are a match to TRBD1. J was trimmed by 11 bases and V by 6 bases; bases with no gene match: 11. There are 13 residues in the CDR3. Germline CDR1 is DFQATT and CDR2 is SNEGSKA (reference sequence). The CDR3 sequence is CSAGTGGYNEQYF. CDR3 nucleotides: TGCAGTGCAGGGACAGGGGGTTACAATGAGCAGTACTTC.

This clonotype was detected only a few times. J is TRBJ2-5 and V is TRBV11-2; 7 bases agree with TRBD2. The V and J ends lost 0 bases and 5 bases, in that order; junction bases with no gene match: 21. Germline CDR1 reads SGHAT; CDR2 reads FQNNGV. This CDR3 comprises 20 residues. CDR3 loop: CASSLDPGLRLAALLETQYF. The CDR3 DNA is TGTGCCAGCAGCTTAGATCCTGGTCTAAGGCTAGCGGCCCTTCTGGAGACCCAGTACTTC.

This clonotype has more than one count but fewer than ten. This chain uses TRBV7-2 with TRBJ1-5, with D perhaps matching TRBD1 (6 bases). V was clipped by 5 bases and J by 7 bases, with 18 bases between them. The CDR3 loop spans 15 amino acids. The germline CDR1 and CDR2 sequences are SGHTA and FQGNSA. The CDR3 DNA reads TGTGCCAGCAGCCCTAAACAGGGTTTTGGACAGCCCCAGCATTTT. Translated: CASSPKQGFGQPQHF.

This CDR3 is CSVGESSGNTIYF. CDR3 nucleotides: TGCAGCGTTGGGGAGTCCTCTGGAAACACCATATATTTT. The chain couples TRBV29-1 to TRBJ1-3; D gene uncertain. V lost 4 bases to trimming and J lost 0 bases, with 7 bases between them. Germline V gives CDR1 SQVTM, CDR2 ANQGSEA. The CDR3 runs to 13 residues.

The rearrangement uses TRBV30 and TRBJ2-7, with D uncertain. Germline CDR1 reads GTSNPN; CDR2 reads SVGIG (reference sequence). The V end lost 0 bases, the J end lost 6 bases, and 9 bases lay between the germline ends. This CDR3 comprises 12 residues. CDR3 coding DNA: TGTGCCTGGAGTGTACTTTTTGGCGAGCAGTACTTC. It translates to CAWSVLFGEQYF.